The 2 T cell receptor beta chains below were found in one sample sequenced in a study of cytomegalovirus exposure and HLA in healthy donors. The PCR ran on 60 Vbeta and 13 Jbeta primers. Repertoires were generated with immunoSEQ multiplex PCR, while TCRdb's copy carries only in-frame clones and drops some. This sample yields around 260,000 clones, of which 80% are seen a single time; 0.3% to 0.35% belongs to the top ten. The sample consisted of PBMCs. The receptors come from a girl aged 2-10 years in good health and CMV-seronegative.

This clone has a handful of counts. This sequence joins TRBV7-8 and TRBJ2-7; 7 nucleotides align to TRBD1. The CDR3 extends over 14 amino acids. Germline V gene lookup returns CDR1 SGHVS and CDR2 FQNEAQ. V was pared by 7 bases and J by 0 bases, with 6 bases of the junction left unmatched. In DNA, the CDR3 is TGTGCCAGCACCGAACAGGGGCACTCCTACGAGCAGTACTTC. Encoded protein: CASTEQGHSYEQYF. Full variable domain (rest looked up from reference TRBV7-8 and TRBJ2-7): GAGVSQSPRYKVAKRGQDVALRCDPISGHVSLFWYQQALGQGPEFLTYFQNEAQLDKSGLPSDRFFAERPEGSVSTLKIQRTQQEDSAVYLCASTEQGHSYEQYFGPGTRLTVT.

The CDR3 DNA reads TGTGCCAGCAGCCCGACCGGGTCTTTCGTGGATGAGCAGTTCTTC. Its protein is CASSPTGSFVDEQFF. V usage is TRBV5-4 and J usage is TRBJ2-1; no reliable D call. Per the germline V gene, CDR1 is SGHNT and CDR2 is YYREEE (reference sequence). This CDR3 is 15 amino acids long. V lost 4 bases to trimming and J lost 8 bases, with 19 bases between them. Based on the CDR3 plus reference TRBV5-4 and TRBJ2-1, the full variable domain is ETGVTQSPTHLIKTRGQQVTLRCSSQSGHNTVSWYQQALGQGPQFIFQYYREEENGRGNFPPRFSGLQFPNYSSELNVNALELDDSALYLCASSPTGSFVDEQFFGPGTRLTVL.